What follows are 3 T cell receptor beta chains derived from one specimen sequenced in a study of blood T cell repertoires in COVID-19. Here immunoSEQ multiplex PCR was the method, and the copy in TCRdb shows in-frame clones only, minus some. The sample lists some 130,000 clones, around 84% occurring once. The sequencing input was peripheral blood. The receptors stem from a woman older than 75 with acute or convalescent COVID-19.

This clone occurred a few times. This sample includes further DNA sequences coding for the same CDR3. The chain couples TRBV11-3 to TRBJ2-1; 10 bases are a match to TRBD2. Germline CDR1 is SGHNT and CDR2 is YENEEA. Germline trimming cut 1 base from V and 4 bases from J; bases unmatched to any gene: 4. The CDR3 covers 16 residues. This chain's CDR3 is CASSLGTSGVYNEQFF. Here the CDR3 DNA reads TGTGCCAGCAGCTTAGGGACTAGCGGAGTATACAATGAGCAGTTCTTC.

The genes are TRBV11-2 and TRBJ2-2, with D perhaps matching TRBD1 (6 bases). V was trimmed by 4 bases and J by 1 base, leaving 7 bases between them. Per germline, CDR1 SGHAT and CDR2 FQNNGV. The CDR3 extends over 14 amino acids. The CDR3 here is CASSWTENTGELFF. CDR3 in DNA: TGTGCCAGCAGCTGGACAGAGAACACCGGGGAGCTGTTTTTT.

This clone was seen a handful of times. The chain carries TRBV7-2 and TRBJ2-1; 16 nucleotides line up with TRBD2. CDR1 is SGHTA, CDR2 FQGNSA, per germline. The CDR3 is 17 amino acids. V was pared by 5 bases and J by 7 bases, with 8 bases of the junction left unmatched. CDR3 region: CASSQGLAGGPGNEQFF. CDR3 nucleotides: TGTGCCAGCAGCCAGGGACTAGCGGGAGGGCCAGGTAATGAGCAGTTCTTC.